This TCR beta chain was found in a study of regulatory T cells in long-lasting Graves disease. Study observations and caveats: Among persistent patients, a larger number of public clonotypes were shared (approximately 3,000) than among newly diagnosed patients (roughly 1,000). TCR diversity was lower in persistent Graves' patients (versus newly diagnosed ones).

CDR3 regions were amplified by Arm-PCR using iRepertoire HTBI primers to build TCR beta libraries. TCRdb redid the calling of the multiplex PCR reads with MiXCR, one entry per CDR3 protein. Of 700,000 or so distinct CDR3 sequences in the sample, approximately 31% were seen once. For this clonotype: Its antigen is not identified.

Documented time point: persistent/refractory GD, antithyroid drugs over 5 years with positive TRAb. PBMC RNA served as the TCR library source. Per germline, CDR1 MNHEY and CDR2 SMNVEV (reference sequence). The CDR3 is 15 amino acids. Germline trimming cut 5 bases from V and 1 base from J; bases unmatched to any gene: 5. Sequencing used peripheral blood mononuclear cells (PBMCs), obtained when the disease was refractory, from a patient treated with antithyroid drugs. V gene TRBV27 combines with J gene TRBJ1-1; 9 bases are shared with TRBD1. The clonotype originates from a female donor with Graves disease. The CDR3 here is CASSTGTGSNTEAFF. CDR3 DNA sequence: TGTGCCAGCAGTACGGGGACAGGGTCGAACACTGAAGCTTTCTTT.